This TCR beta chain was sequenced during a study of post-analysis software for immune sequencing data. Whole-study results and caveats: By F measure, samples from a shared preparation batch strongly co-clustered. Among multiple sclerosis patients, normalized Chao1 diversity was significantly below that of controls. When patients were compared with controls, 4 or 5 TRBV segments were more frequent, TRBV5-6, TRBV5-1 and TRBV20-1 among them.

This clonotype was detected a few times. Its target is unknown. The authors incorporated unique molecular identifiers into the TCR beta cDNA libraries. Input populations of about 1 to 11 million T cells gave rise to approximately 500,000 cDNA molecules. TCRdb reprocessed the PCR reads via MiXCR and lists one record per CDR3 protein. The sample has around 190,000 distinct CDR3 sequences, around 29% seen once. With 6 bases removed from V and 3 bases from J, the gap between germline ends came to 5 bases. The germline CDR1 and CDR2 sequences are MNHEY and SMNVEV (reference sequence). The CDR3 spans 12 residues.

The sample was blood. The chain recombines TRBV27 with TRBJ2-2; D gene ambiguous. This TCR derives from a girl aged 2-17 years with multiple sclerosis. CDR3 DNA: TGTGCCAGCAGGGCGGACACCGGGGAGCTGTTTTTT. This encodes CASRADTGELFF.